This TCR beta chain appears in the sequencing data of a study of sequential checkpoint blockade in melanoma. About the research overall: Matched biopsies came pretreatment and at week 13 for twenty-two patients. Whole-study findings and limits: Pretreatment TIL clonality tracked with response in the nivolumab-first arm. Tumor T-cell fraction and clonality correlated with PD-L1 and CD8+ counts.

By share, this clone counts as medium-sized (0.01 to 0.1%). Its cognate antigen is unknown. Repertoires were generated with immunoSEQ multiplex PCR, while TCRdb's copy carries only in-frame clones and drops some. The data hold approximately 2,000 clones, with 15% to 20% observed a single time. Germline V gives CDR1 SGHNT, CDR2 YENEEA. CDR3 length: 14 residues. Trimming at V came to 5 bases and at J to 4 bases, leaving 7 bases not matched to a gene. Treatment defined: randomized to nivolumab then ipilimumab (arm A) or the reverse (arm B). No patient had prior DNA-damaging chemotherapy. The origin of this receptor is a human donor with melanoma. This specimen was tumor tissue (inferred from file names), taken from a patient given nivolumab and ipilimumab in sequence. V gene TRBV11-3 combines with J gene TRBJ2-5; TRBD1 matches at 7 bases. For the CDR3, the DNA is TGTGCCAGCAGCCCATCAGGGGGTCCAGAGACCCAGTACTTC. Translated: CASSPSGGPETQYF. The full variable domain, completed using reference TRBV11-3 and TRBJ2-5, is EAGVVQSPRYKIIEKKQPVAFWCNPISGHNTLYWYLQNLGQGPELLIRYENEEAVDDSQLPKDRFSAERLKGVDSTLKIQPAELGDSAVYLCASSPSGGPETQYFGPGTRLLVL.